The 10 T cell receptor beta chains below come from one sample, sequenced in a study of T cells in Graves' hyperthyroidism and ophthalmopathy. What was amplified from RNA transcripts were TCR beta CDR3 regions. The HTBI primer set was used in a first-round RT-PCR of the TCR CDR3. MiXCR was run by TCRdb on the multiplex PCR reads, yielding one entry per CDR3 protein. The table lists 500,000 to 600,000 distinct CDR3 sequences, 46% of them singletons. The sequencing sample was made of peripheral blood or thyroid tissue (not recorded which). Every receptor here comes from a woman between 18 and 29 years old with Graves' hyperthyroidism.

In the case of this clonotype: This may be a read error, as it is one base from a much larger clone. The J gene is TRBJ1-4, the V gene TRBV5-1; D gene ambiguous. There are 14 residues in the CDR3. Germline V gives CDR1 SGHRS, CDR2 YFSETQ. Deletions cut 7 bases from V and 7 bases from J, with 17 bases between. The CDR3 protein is CASGTGRLSEKLFF. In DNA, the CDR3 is TGCGCCAGCGGCACGGGGAGGCTGAGTGAAAAACTGTTTTTT.

In DNA form, the CDR3 reads TGTGCCAGCACCCCCCGAGGGCTTAACAATGAGCAGTTCTTC. It encodes CASTPRGLNNEQFF. The genes are TRBV7-9 and TRBJ2-1; D is perhaps TRBD2 (5 bases). The CDR3 contains 14 residues. Looked up from germline, CDR1 is SEHNR and CDR2 is FQNEAQ (reference sequence). Trimming shortened V by 7 bases and J by 5 bases, and 15 bases separated the two germline ends.

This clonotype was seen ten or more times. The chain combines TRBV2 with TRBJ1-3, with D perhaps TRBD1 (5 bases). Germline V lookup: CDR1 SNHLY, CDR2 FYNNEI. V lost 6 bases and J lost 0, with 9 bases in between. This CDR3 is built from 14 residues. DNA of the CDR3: TGTGCCAGCAGGGGGGTGCACTCTGGAAACACCATATATTTT. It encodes CASRGVHSGNTIYF.

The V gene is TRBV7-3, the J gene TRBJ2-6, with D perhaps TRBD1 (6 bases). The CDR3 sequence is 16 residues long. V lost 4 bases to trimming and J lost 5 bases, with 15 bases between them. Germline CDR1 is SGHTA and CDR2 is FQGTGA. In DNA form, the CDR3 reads TGTGCCAGCAGCTCTGCGACAGGAACCTGGGCCAACGTCCTGACTTTC. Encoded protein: CASSSATGTWANVLTF.

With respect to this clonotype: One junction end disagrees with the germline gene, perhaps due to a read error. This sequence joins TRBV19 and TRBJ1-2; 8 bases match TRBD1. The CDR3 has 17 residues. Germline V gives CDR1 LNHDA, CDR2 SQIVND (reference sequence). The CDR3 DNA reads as TGTGCCAGTAGTGTCACCCAGGGGGCAGCGCCTAACTATGGCCACACCTTC. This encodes CASSVTQGAAPNYGHTF.

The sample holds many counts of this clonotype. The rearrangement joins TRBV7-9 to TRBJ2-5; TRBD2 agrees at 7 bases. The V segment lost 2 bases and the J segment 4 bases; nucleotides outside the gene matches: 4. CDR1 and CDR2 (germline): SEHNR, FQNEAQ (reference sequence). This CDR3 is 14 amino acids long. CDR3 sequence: CASSLWREGETQYF. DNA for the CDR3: TGTGCCAGCAGCTTATGGAGGGAGGGAGAGACCCAGTACTTC.

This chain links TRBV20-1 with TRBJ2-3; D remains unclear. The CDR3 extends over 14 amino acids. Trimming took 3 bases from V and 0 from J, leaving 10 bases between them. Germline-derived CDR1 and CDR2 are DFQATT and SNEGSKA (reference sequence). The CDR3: CSASRVPSTDTQYF. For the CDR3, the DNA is TGCAGTGCTAGTCGCGTACCTAGCACAGATACGCAGTATTTT.

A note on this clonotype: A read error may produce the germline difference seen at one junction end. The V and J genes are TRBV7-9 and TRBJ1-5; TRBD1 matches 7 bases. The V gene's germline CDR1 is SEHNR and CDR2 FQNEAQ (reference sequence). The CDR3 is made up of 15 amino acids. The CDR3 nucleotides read TGTGCCAGCAGTTACTCGACAGGGTTCAATCAGCCCCAGCACTTT. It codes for CASSYSTGFNQPQHF.

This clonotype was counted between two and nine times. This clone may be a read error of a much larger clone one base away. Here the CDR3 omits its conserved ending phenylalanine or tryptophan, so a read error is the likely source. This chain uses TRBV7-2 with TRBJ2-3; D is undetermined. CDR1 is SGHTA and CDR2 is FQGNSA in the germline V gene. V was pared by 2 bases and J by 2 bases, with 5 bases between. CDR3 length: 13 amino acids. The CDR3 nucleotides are TGTGCCAGCAGCTTATCCCCCACAGATACGCAGTATCTT. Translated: CASSLSPTDTQYL.

The CDR3 bases are TGCAGCTTAGGAAGAGGGGGCGCCTTCTATGGCTACACCTTC. This translates into CSLGRGGAFYGYTF. This chain uses TRBV29-1 with TRBJ1-2, with 7 bases aligning to TRBD1. V lost 8 bases, J lost 4 bases, and 13 bases stayed unmatched. The CDR3 runs to 14 residues. Looked up from germline, CDR1 is SQVTM and CDR2 is ANQGSEA.